Below are 14 T cell receptor beta chains sequenced from a single sample in a study of human T cells and chemical hapten exposure. TCRdb itself ran the RACE reads through MiXCR, one entry per CDR3 protein. The sample includes a few hundred thousand distinct CDR3 sequences, more than 4.5% of them seen just once. Time point noted: patch test 1, 2 weeks after DPC sensitization. Described treatment: therapeutic diphenylcyclopropenone sensitization with weekly scalp DPC. The source was whole blood, collected in connection with sensitization to the hapten diphenylcyclopropenone (DPC). The source is a woman aged 50 to 65 with alopecia areata. Some clones in this sample may be carry-over from other donors' samples.

About this clonotype itself: A much larger clonotype is one base distant, so this may be a read error. Because it lacks the conserved phenylalanine or tryptophan at the end, this CDR3 is likely a read error. The genes are TRBV28 and TRBJ2-7; D is possibly TRBD1 (6 bases). The germline V gene has CDR1 MDHEN and CDR2 SYDVKM. Trimming pared 5 bases from V and 2 bases from J, leaving 13 bases between. This CDR3 has 14 residues. Written as DNA, the CDR3 is TGTGCCAGCAGTCTCACAGGGACGGCCTACGAGCAGTACTCC. Amino acid sequence: CASSLTGTAYEQYS.

The rearrangement joins TRBV4-2 to TRBJ2-1; D unclear. Germline V gives CDR1 LGHNA, CDR2 YNFKEQ. This CDR3 has 14 residues. V lost 0 bases and J lost 7, with 10 bases in between. CDR3 sequence reads: CASSQDGNLNEQFF. CDR3 in DNA: TGTGCCAGCAGCCAAGATGGTAACTTGAATGAGCAGTTCTTC.

This clonotype was counted at least ten times. The chain joins TRBV7-2 to TRBJ2-3; TRBD2 aligns across 10 bases. CDR3 length: 17 amino acids. J gave up 0 bases and V 1 base, and 4 bases lay outside the gene matches. CDR1 and CDR2 (germline): SGHTA, FQGNSA. The CDR3 here is CASSLDGLAASTDTQYF. CDR3 in DNA: TGTGCCAGCAGCTTAGATGGACTAGCGGCCAGCACAGATACGCAGTATTTT.

The chain joins TRBV24-1 to TRBJ2-1; TRBD2 aligns across 9 bases. Germline assignment: CDR1 KGHDR and CDR2 SFDVKD. The CDR3 runs 15 residues. J was trimmed by 4 bases and V by 6 bases; bases with no gene match: 6. The CDR3 nucleotides are TGTGCCACCAGTCAACCGACTAGCGGTTACAATGAGCAGTTCTTC. This sequence encodes CATSQPTSGYNEQFF.

The chain recombines TRBV20-1 with TRBJ2-5; the D call may be TRBD1 or TRBD2 (5 bases each). This CDR3 is built from 12 residues. CDR1 and CDR2 from the germline V gene are DFQATT and SNEGSKA (reference sequence). V was cut by 5 bases and J by 5 bases, with 12 bases left in between. The CDR3 DNA reads as TGCAGTGCTTCACGGGGCGGTGAGACCCAGTACTTC. Protein: CSASRGGETQYF.

This clonotype has a count of ten or more. V and J are TRBV7-2 and TRBJ1-5, with D unclear. The ends were cut back, 1 base at V and 3 bases at J, with 4 bases in the middle. CDR1 is SGHTA, CDR2 FQGNSA, per germline. The CDR3 sequence is 13 residues long. The CDR3 reads CASSLEPNQPQHF. The CDR3 DNA sequence: TGTGCCAGCAGCTTAGAACCCAATCAGCCCCAGCATTTT.

This rearrangement joins TRBV3-1 to TRBJ2-3; weak D call: TRBD2 (6 bases). This CDR3 contains 15 residues. Germline lookup yields CDR1 LGHDT and CDR2 YNNKEL (reference sequence). Trimming cost V 4 bases and J 4 bases, with 15 bases left between them. The CDR3 reads CASSPKSVAADTQYF. Written as DNA, the CDR3 is TGTGCCAGCAGCCCGAAATCGGTAGCGGCAGATACGCAGTATTTT.

The table lists this clonotype with a few counts. The chain employs TRBV28 and TRBJ2-1; no firm D call. The CDR3 is made up of 14 amino acids. Germline V gene data show CDR1 as MDHEN and CDR2 as SYDVKM. Trimming removed 4 bases from V and 0 bases from J, with 7 bases in between. CDR3 loop: CASSSPDSYNEQFF. The CDR3 nucleotides read TGTGCCAGCAGTTCCCCTGACTCCTACAATGAGCAGTTCTTC.

The chain is built from TRBV6-5 and TRBJ1-4, with TRBD1 identical over 7 bases. The CDR3 is made up of 14 amino acids. V was pared by 6 bases and J by 9 bases, with 10 bases of the junction left unmatched. Germline V gene lookup returns CDR1 MNHEY and CDR2 SVGAGI. The CDR3 sequence: CASSPGGGWKKLFF. The CDR3 DNA is TGTGCCAGCAGCCCAGGGGGAGGTTGGAAAAAACTGTTTTTT.

Many counts were recorded for this clonotype. The chain couples TRBV20-1 to TRBJ2-3; possibly TRBD1 for D (5 bases). The CDR3 has 13 residues. Germline V lookup: CDR1 DFQATT, CDR2 SNEGSKA (reference sequence). Trimming shortened V by 0 bases and J by 3 bases, and 7 bases separated the two germline ends. In nucleotides, the CDR3 is TGCAGTGCTAGAGAGCAGGGAACAGATACGCAGTATTTT. Amino acids: CSAREQGTDTQYF.

This clonotype appeared many times. V usage is TRBV4-3 and J usage is TRBJ2-1; 8 bases map to TRBD2. V lost 4 bases, J lost 10 bases, and 15 bases stayed unmatched. The CDR3 is 16 residues long. In germline, CDR1 is LGHNA, CDR2 YSLEER. The CDR3 protein is CASSPRGGAGGGEQFF. The CDR3 nucleotides read TGCGCCAGCAGCCCCCGCGGAGGCGCGGGAGGTGGGGAGCAGTTCTTC.

There are many counts of this clonotype. The chain links TRBV19 to TRBJ2-7; perhaps TRBD1 as D (6 bases). The CDR3 spans 13 residues. V lost 2 bases and J 4 bases, leaving 9 bases between the germline ends. Germline-derived CDR1 and CDR2 are LNHDA and SQIVND (reference sequence). CDR3 sequence: CASSISRGYEQYF. DNA of the CDR3: TGTGCCAGTAGTATATCCAGGGGATACGAGCAGTACTTC. The whole variable domain, filled in from reference TRBV19 and TRBJ2-7, reads DGGITQSPKYLFRKEGQNVTLSCEQNLNHDAMYWYRQDPGQGLRLIYYSQIVNDFQKGDIAEGYSVSREKKESFPLTVTSAQKNPTAFYLCASSISRGYEQYFGPGTRLTVT.

V gene TRBV27 combines with J gene TRBJ2-7; 10 positions match TRBD2. The ends lost 2 bases at V and 5 bases at J; junction bases unmatched: 6. Per the germline V gene, CDR1 is MNHEY and CDR2 is SMNVEV (reference sequence). This CDR3 has 15 amino acids. The CDR3 loop is CASSLQGLATHEQYF. CDR3 in DNA: TGTGCCAGCAGTTTACAGGGACTAGCGACCCACGAGCAGTACTTC.

Many counts were recorded for this clonotype. This sequence joins TRBV12-3 or TRBV12-4 and TRBJ2-1; D may be TRBD1 (5 bases). The CDR3 loop spans 13 amino acids. The V end lost 6 bases, the J end lost 6 bases, and 12 bases lay between the germline ends. In DNA form, the CDR3 reads TGTGCCAGCAGACTTGACCAGGGCAATGAGCAGTTCTTC. It codes for CASRLDQGNEQFF.